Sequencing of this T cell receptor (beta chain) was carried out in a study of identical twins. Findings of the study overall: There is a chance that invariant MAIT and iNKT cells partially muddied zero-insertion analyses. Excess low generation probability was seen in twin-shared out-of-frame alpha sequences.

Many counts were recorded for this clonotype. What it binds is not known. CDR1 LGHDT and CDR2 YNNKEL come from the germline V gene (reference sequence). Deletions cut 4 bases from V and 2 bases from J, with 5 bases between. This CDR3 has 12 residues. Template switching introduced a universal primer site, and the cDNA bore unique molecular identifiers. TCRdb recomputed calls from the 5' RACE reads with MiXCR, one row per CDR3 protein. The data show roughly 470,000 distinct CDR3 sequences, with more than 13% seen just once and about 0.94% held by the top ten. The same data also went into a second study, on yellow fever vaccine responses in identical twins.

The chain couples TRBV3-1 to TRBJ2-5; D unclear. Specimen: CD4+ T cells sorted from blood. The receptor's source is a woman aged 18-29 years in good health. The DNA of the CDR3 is TGTGCCAGCAGCCGAAATCAAGAGACCCAGTACTTC. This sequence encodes CASSRNQETQYF.